This T cell receptor beta chain was obtained from a study of T cells after yellow fever vaccination. Study outcomes and limitations: Most primary-vaccination clones recurred post-booster (roughly 97% CD4, over 70% CD8).

Each CDR3 protein is one row after TCRdb ran MiXCR on the 5' RACE reads. The top ten hold 13% to 15% of the sample, which has hundreds of thousands of distinct CDR3 sequences, about 19% seen once. Regarding this clonotype: What it recognizes is unknown.

The receptor's source is a man aged 25-45 years who received the YFV17D yellow fever vaccine. Specimen: PBMCs, collected 15 days after the yellow fever booster vaccination.

CDR3 residues: CASVWKSSYNEQFF. In DNA, the CDR3 is TGTGCCAGCGTGTGGAAGAGTTCCTACAATGAGCAGTTCTTC. V and J are TRBV2 and TRBJ2-1; the D is unclear. Germline CDR1 is SNHLY and CDR2 is FYNNEI. Trimming shortened V by 8 bases and J by 1 base, and 12 bases separated the two germline ends. This CDR3 is built from 14 residues. Filled out from reference TRBV2 and TRBJ2-1, the complete variable domain reads EPEVTQTPSHQVTQMGQEVILRCVPISNHLYFYWYRQILGQKVEFLVSFYNNEISEKSEIFDDQFSVERPDGSNFTLKIRSTKLEDSAMYFCASVWKSSYNEQFFGPGTRLTVL.